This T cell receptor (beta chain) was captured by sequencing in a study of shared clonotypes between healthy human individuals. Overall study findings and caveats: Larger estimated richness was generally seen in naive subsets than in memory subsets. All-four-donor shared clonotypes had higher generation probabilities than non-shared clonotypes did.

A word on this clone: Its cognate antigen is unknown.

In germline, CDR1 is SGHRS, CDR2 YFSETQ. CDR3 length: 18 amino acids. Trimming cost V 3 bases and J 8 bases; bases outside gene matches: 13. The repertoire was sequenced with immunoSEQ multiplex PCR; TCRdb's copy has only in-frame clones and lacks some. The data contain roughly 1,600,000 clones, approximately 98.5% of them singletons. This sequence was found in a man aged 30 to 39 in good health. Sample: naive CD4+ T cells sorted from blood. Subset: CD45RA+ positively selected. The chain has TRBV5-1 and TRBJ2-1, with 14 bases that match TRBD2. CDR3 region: CASSSGLAGVVGNDEQFF. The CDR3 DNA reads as TGCGCCAGCAGCTCGGGACTAGCGGGAGTTGTTGGTAACGATGAGCAGTTCTTC. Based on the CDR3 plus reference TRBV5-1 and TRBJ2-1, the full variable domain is KAGVTQTPRYLIKTRGQQVTLSCSPISGHRSVSWYQQTPGQGLQFLFEYFSETQRNKGNFPGRFSGRQFSNSRSEMNVSTLELGDSALYLCASSSGLAGVVGNDEQFFGPGTRLTVL.